The 8 T cell receptor beta chains below all came from one sample that was sequenced in a study of blood T cells in healthy people across ages. A J-beta primer mix and a sample-barcoded 5' primer were used in a second PCR of about 7 to 12 cycles. TCRdb recomputed calls from the 5' RACE reads with MiXCR, one row per CDR3 protein. The table includes approximately 790,000 distinct CDR3 sequences, 62% detected once. Sequencing was done on a sample of blood. The receptors come from a man between 25 and 39 years old in good health.

The V gene is TRBV20-1, the J gene TRBJ2-5; D perhaps matches TRBD2 (5 bases). Germline CDR1 and CDR2: DFQATT and SNEGSKA (reference sequence). Trimming shortened V by 0 bases and J by 6 bases, and 8 bases separated the two germline ends. CDR3 length equals 12 residues. In nucleotides, the CDR3 is TGCAGTGCTAGAGATCGGGGAAAGACCCAGTACTTC. This codes for CSARDRGKTQYF.

The gene calls are TRBV20-1 and TRBJ1-5; TRBD1 matches 7 bases. CDR1 is DFQATT and CDR2 is SNEGSKA in the germline V gene (reference sequence). J lost 6 bases, V lost 6 bases, and 5 bases had no gene match. The CDR3 consists of 12 residues. For the CDR3, the DNA is TGCAGTGCGAGACAGGGTATTCAGCCCCAGCATTTT. The encoded protein is CSARQGIQPQHF.

This rearrangement joins TRBV20-1 to TRBJ1-5; 7 bases are a match to TRBD1. This CDR3 comprises 13 residues. Germline V gene sequence: CDR1 DFQATT, CDR2 SNEGSKA (reference sequence). The ends lost 8 bases at V and 6 bases at J; junction bases unmatched: 10. In DNA form, the CDR3 reads TGCAGTACCCGGGACAGCGCTAGTCAGCCCCAGCATTTT. It is translated as CSTRDSASQPQHF.

CDR3 sequence: CSAKGQTSGYNEQFF. The CDR3 coding sequence is TGCAGTGCGAAGGGGCAGACTAGCGGCTACAATGAGCAGTTCTTC. The V gene is TRBV20-1, the J gene TRBJ2-1; the match to TRBD2 covers 9 bases. J was trimmed by 3 bases and V by 6 bases; bases with no gene match: 9. Germline CDR1 DFQATT, CDR2 SNEGSKA (reference sequence). The CDR3 is 15 amino acids.

J is TRBJ1-1 and V is TRBV3-1; perhaps TRBD1 as D (5 bases). There are 15 residues in the CDR3. Per the germline V gene, CDR1 is LGHDT and CDR2 is YNNKEL (reference sequence). Trimming took 1 base from V and 4 from J, leaving 13 bases between them. CDR3 sequence reads: CASSQVAGPGTEAFF. The DNA for the CDR3 is TGTGCCAGCAGCCAAGTGGCAGGGCCGGGCACTGAAGCTTTCTTT.

V is TRBV12-3 or TRBV12-4 and J is TRBJ1-2; 7 bases agree with TRBD1. V lost 5 bases to trimming and J lost 3 bases; unmatched junction nucleotides: 9. This CDR3 has 15 amino acids. Here the CDR3 DNA reads TGTGCCAGCAGTAAGCCCGACGGGACAGACTATGGCTACACCTTC. This translates into CASSKPDGTDYGYTF.

The chain is built from TRBV5-1 and TRBJ1-5, with D possibly being TRBD1 (6 bases). Germline-derived CDR1 and CDR2 are SGHRS and YFSETQ. CDR3 length equals 15 residues. Deletions cut 0 bases from V and 3 bases from J, with 10 bases between. The CDR3 nucleotides are TGCGCCAGCAGCTTGGGAGGGGGGGACAATCAGCCCCAGCATTTT. The encoded protein is CASSLGGGDNQPQHF.

The genes are TRBV10-3 and TRBJ2-6, with D possibly matching TRBD2 (6 bases). Germline V gene lookup returns CDR1 ENHRY and CDR2 SYGVKD. The CDR3 has 17 amino acids. V was clipped by 4 bases and J by 4 bases, with 17 bases between them. CDR3 in amino acids: CAISVLGRREGANVLTF. The CDR3 DNA follows: TGTGCCATCAGTGTTCTCGGCAGGAGGGAAGGGGCCAACGTCCTGACTTTC.